Reported below is one T cell receptor beta chain. Its antigen is unidentified. The CDR3 end falls 3 residues outside the read, so it is completed with the germline J gene. The data are from a study of T cell clonality in common variable immunodeficiency. Regarding the study as a whole: Common variable immunodeficiency TCR beta sequences reportedly had fewer deletions and N-nucleotide insertions.

All CVID subjects were on immunoglobulin replacement for at least one year. The ends were cut back, 2 bases at V and 5 bases at J, with 15 bases in the middle. CDR3 length: 16 amino acids. Produced via immunoSEQ multiplex PCR; TCRdb's table is partial and in-frame only. Observed in the sample are 15,000 to 20,000 clones, none of them singletons. This clonotype originated in a human donor with common variable immunodeficiency. The chain uses TRBV6-7 and TRBJ2-2, with a weak D call TRBD2 (5 bases). TRBV6-7 falls under the ORF class, with uncertain function. Sequencing was carried out using peripheral blood mononuclear cells. CDR3: CASSYPRGSETGELFF. The part of the CDR3 DNA that was read is TGTGCCAGCAGTTACCCCCGTGGTAGCGAGACCGGGGAG.